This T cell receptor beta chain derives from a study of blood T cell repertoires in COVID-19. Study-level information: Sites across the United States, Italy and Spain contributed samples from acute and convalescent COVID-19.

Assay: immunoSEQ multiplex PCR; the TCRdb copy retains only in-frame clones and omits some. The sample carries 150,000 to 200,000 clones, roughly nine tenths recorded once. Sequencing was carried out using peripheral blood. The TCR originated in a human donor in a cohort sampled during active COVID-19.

The DNA of the CDR3 is TGTGCCAGCAGCTTACACAGCTCCTACGAGCAGTACTTC. Translated: CASSLHSSYEQYF. V is TRBV11-2 and J is TRBJ2-7; D is undetermined. The CDR3 spans 13 residues. Trimming took off 2 bases at V and 0 bases at J, with 5 bases between the two ends. CDR1 is SGHAT and CDR2 is FQNNGV in the germline V gene.